This T cell receptor beta chain was sequenced during a study of beta chain features in type 1 diabetes. Expressed TCRB transcripts were sequenced because the entire RNA isolate underwent reverse transcription. The table came from immunoSEQ multiplex PCR; TCRdb's copy has only in-frame clones and leaves some out. The sample contains approximately 100,000 clones, 25% to 35% of which appear only once. Study-wide results and limits: Shorter TCRB CDR3s, moderately but significantly so, marked every one of the four CD4+ subsets in Type 1 diabetes patients.

CDR3 size: 16 residues. Trimming took 7 bases from V and 0 from J; bases not matched to a gene: 5. From germline, CDR1 is MNHEY and CDR2 SMNVEV (reference sequence). The sample holds a few counts of this clone. As yet, its antigen is unknown. Sorting that relied on CD45RO/CCR7/CD25/CD127/CD95/CD27 yielded CD4+ naive, central memory, regulatory and stem cell-like memory cells. This TCR derives from a woman aged 18-35 years with type 1 diabetes. The rearrangement links TRBV27 to TRBJ2-1; TRBD2 aligns across 11 bases. Source material: central memory CD4+ T cells from blood. The CDR3 DNA reads as TGTGCCAGCAAAAGGGGACTAGCGGACTCCTACAATGAGCAGTTCTTC. As protein: CASKRGLADSYNEQFF.